This T cell receptor beta chain was obtained from a study of control samples from healthy donors and cancer patients. Germline V gene lookup returns CDR1 SEHNR and CDR2 FQNEAQ (reference sequence). The CDR3 contains 14 residues. The germline V and J ends were trimmed by 5 bases and 4 bases, with 11 bases remaining between them. Using immunoSEQ multiplex PCR, the repertoire was profiled, and TCRdb retains in-frame clones only, with some absent. Here the sample spans fewer than 200,000 clones, about 92% being singletons. This clone was seen once. Sequenced material: blood. The chain is built from TRBV7-9 and TRBJ1-4; TRBD1 is a possible D gene (6 bases). This sequence was found in a young man in good health. The CDR3 sequence is CASSPRTVNEKLFF. Written as DNA, the CDR3 is TGTGCCAGCAGCCCCAGGACAGTTAATGAAAAACTGTTTTTT.